This T cell receptor beta chain was found in a study of blood T cell repertoires in COVID-19. Study summary: Sites across the United States, Italy and Spain contributed samples from acute and convalescent COVID-19. PBMCs, B-cell-depleted T cells, or T cells were the source of the cDNA or gDNA that made up the material.

In the original analysis: Amplifying reference gene primers gave estimates of nucleated cell counts. Repertoires were generated with immunoSEQ multiplex PCR, while TCRdb's copy carries only in-frame clones and drops some. The V and J calls and clone size were taken over from that table, and D and trimming were inferred from the DNA. The table shows fewer than 250,000 clones, with more than 75% occurring only once. The TCR sequence derives from a man between 40 and 49 years old with acute or convalescent COVID-19. The sequenced sample was peripheral blood.

The CDR3 spells CAWSADVLAGGPGSRETQYF. The CDR3 nucleotides are TGTGCCTGGAGCGCAGACGTCTTGGCGGGGGGGCCGGGATCACGGGAGACCCAGTACTTC. The gene calls are TRBV30 and TRBJ2-5; 9 positions match TRBD2. The CDR3 is made up of 20 amino acids. CDR1 GTSNPN and CDR2 SVGIG come from the germline V gene (reference sequence). V was pared by 3 bases and J by 5 bases, with 25 bases of the junction left unmatched.